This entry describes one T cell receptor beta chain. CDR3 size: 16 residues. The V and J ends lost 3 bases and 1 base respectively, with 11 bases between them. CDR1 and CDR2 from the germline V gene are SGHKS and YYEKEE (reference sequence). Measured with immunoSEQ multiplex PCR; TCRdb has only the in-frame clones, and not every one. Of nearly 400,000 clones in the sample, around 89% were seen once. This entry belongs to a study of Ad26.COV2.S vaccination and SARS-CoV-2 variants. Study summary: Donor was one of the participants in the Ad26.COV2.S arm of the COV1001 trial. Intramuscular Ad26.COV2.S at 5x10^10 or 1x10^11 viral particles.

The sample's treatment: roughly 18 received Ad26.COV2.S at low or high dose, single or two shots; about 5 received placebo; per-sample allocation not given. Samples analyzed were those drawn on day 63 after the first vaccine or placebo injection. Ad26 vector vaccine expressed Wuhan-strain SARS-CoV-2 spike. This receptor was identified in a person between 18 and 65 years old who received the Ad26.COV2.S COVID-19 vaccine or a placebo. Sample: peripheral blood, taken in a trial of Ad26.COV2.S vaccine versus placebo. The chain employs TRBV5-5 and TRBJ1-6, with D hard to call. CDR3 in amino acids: CASSSLTGSYNSPLHF. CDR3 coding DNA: TGTGCCAGCAGCTCGCTCACGGGATCCTATAATTCACCCCTCCACTTT.